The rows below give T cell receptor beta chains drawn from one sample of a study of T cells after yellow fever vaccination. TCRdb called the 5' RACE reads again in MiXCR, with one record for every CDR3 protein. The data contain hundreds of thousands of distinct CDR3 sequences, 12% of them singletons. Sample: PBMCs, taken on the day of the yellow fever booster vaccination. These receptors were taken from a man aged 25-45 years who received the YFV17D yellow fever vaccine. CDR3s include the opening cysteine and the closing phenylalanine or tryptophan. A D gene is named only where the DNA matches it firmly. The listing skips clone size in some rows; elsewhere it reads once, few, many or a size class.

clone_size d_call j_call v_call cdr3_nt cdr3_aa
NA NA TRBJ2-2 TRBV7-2 TGTGCCAGCAGCTTAAGGGCCGGGTTTAACACCGGGGAGCAGTTTTTT CASSLRAGFNTGEQFF
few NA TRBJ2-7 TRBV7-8 TGTGCCAGCAGCCCAGAAGAAGCGGCTATTGGCGAGCAGTACTTC CASSPEEAAIGEQYF
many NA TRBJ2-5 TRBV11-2 TGTGCCAGCACCATCACACCCCCCCCAGGGCTTTGCAGAGAGACCCAGTACTTC CASTITPPPGLCRETQYF
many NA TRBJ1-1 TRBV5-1 TGCGCCAGCAGCTTGGTCGACCCGAGGGATACTGAAGCTTTCTTT CASSLVDPRDTEAFF
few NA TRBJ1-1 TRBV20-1 TGCAGTGCTAGCCGACCGGGACAACTGAACACTGAAGCTTTCTTT CSASRPGQLNTEAFF
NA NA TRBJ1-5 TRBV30 TGTGCCTGGAGTTTCTTTGGGACCCAGCCCCAGCATTTT CAWSFFGTQPQHF
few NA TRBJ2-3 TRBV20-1 TGCAGTACACTACTGGATACGCAGTATTTT CSTLLDTQYF
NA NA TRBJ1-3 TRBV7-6 TGTGCCAGCAGCCCAGGGAGGGGAGTCGGAAACACCATATATTTT CASSPGRGVGNTIYF
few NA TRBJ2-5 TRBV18 TGTGCCAGCTCACCGCCGGTCGTAGAGACCCAGTACTTC CASSPPVVETQYF
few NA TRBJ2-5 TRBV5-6 TGTGCCAGCAGCCTAAGGACGGGGAAGTACCAAGAGACCCAGTACTTC CASSLRTGKYQETQYF
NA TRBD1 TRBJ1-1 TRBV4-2 TGTGCCAGCAGCCAAGAACGGACAGGGTATTCAGCTTTCTTT CASSQERTGYSAFF
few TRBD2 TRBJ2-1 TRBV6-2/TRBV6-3 TGTGCCAGCAGTTACTTAATCCGGCTAGCGGGAATCCATAATGAGCAGTTCTTC CASSYLIRLAGIHNEQFF
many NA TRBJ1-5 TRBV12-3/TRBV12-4 TGTGCCAGCAGACTGGCGGCGGGTCAGCCCCAGCATTTT CASRLAAGQPQHF
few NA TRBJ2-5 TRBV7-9 TGTGCCAGCAGCGCGTGGGTCCAAGAGACCCAGTACTTC CASSAWVQETQYF
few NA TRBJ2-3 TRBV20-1 TGCAGTGCTAGAGAGGGGCCAGATACGCAGTATTTT CSAREGPDTQYF
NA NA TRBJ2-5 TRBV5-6 TGTGCCAGCAGCCGAACCGAGGTCCGGACCCAGTACTTC CASSRTEVRTQYF
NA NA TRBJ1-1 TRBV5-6 TGTGCCAGCAGCCCAGGGACCGCCGAAGCTTTCTTT CASSPGTAEAFF
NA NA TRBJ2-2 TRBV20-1 TGCAGTGCTAGGCCGAACACCGGGGAGCTGTTTTTT CSARPNTGELFF
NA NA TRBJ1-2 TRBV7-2 TGTGCCAGCAGCTTAGGCAGTCGGGGTGGCTACACCTTC CASSLGSRGGYTF
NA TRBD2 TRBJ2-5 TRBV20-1 TGCAGTGTCGCCCCCCTGCGGGAGGGCCAAAAGACCCAGTACTTC CSVAPLREGQKTQYF
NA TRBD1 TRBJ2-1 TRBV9 TGTGCCAGCAGCGTAGGGCCCCCCTCGACAGGGACCGAGCAGTTCTTC CASSVGPPSTGTEQFF
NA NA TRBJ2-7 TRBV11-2 TGTGCCAGCAGGCTGGCCCACAGGACCGAAACGGATTATCTTTACGAGCAGTACTTC CASRLAHRTETDYLYEQYF
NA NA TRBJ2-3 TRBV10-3 TGTGCCATCAGTGAAGATGTTGCACCCGATACGCAGTATTTT CAISEDVAPDTQYF
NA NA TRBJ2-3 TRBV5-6 TGTGCCAGCAGCTTTGGAAGGTCTTGGGGGCCCGATACGCAGTATTTT CASSFGRSWGPDTQYF
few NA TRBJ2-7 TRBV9 TGTGCCAGCAGCGTAGCATGGGGTCACGAGCAGTACTTC CASSVAWGHEQYF
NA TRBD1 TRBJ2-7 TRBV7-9 TGTGCCAGCAGTTCAAGGGGAAGACAGGGGGCGGACGAGCAGTACTTC CASSSRGRQGADEQYF
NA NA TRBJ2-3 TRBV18 TGTGCCAGCTCCCGAGATCTGAACACAGATACGCAGTATTTT CASSRDLNTDTQYF
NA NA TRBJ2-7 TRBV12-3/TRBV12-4 TGTGCCAGCAGCCCCCAGGTATTGACCTACGAGCAGTACTTC CASSPQVLTYEQYF
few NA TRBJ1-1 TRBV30 TGTGCCTGGGTGGGGGGGAATTCTGAAGCTTTCTTT CAWVGGNSEAFF
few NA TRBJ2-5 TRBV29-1 TGCAGCGTTATCGAGTATGGGAGGTCCGAGACCCAGTACTTC CSVIEYGRSETQYF
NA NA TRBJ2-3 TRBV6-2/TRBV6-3 TGTGCCAGCAAGGAGTCGGGTAGCCCAGATACGCAGTATTTT CASKESGSPDTQYF
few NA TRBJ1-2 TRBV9 TGTGCCAGCAGCGTACAGGGGCACGGCTACACCTTC CASSVQGHGYTF
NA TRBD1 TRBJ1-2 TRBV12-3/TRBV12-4 TGTGCCAGCACCCAGCCGGGACAGGCCACCCTAGGCTACACCTTC CASTQPGQATLGYTF
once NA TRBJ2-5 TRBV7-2 TGTGCCAGCGAGGCTCTGGCGCGGGGTGGAACCCAGTACTTC CASEALARGGTQYF
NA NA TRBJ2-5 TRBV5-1 TGCGCCAGCAGTCGGGACCCCGAAGAGACCCAGTACTTC CASSRDPEETQYF
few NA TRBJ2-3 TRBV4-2 TGTGCCAGCAGCCAAGATTTGCTTGCAGATACGCAGTATTTT CASSQDLLADTQYF
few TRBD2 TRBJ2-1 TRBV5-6 TGTGCCAGCAGCGCACTACCGGGACTAGGGAAATTCTTC CASSALPGLGKFF
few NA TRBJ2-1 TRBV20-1 TGCAGTGCTCTTAAAATAACGGTGAGCAATGAGCAGTTCTTC CSALKITVSNEQFF
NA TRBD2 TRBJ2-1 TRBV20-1 TGCAGTGCTAACCCGCCTAGCGGGACCCACAATGAGCAGTTCTTC CSANPPSGTHNEQFF
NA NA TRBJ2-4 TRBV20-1 TGCAGTGCTAGACTTCAGGGGCCCAAAAACATTCAGTACTTC CSARLQGPKNIQYF
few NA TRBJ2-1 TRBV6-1 TGTGCCAGCAGTGATGGGCCTCCTTTCTGGTCCTACAATGAGCAGTTCTTC CASSDGPPFWSYNEQFF
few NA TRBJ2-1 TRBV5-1 TGCGCCAGCAGCTTGGACCCGACGCACAACAATGAGCAGTTCTTC CASSLDPTHNNEQFF